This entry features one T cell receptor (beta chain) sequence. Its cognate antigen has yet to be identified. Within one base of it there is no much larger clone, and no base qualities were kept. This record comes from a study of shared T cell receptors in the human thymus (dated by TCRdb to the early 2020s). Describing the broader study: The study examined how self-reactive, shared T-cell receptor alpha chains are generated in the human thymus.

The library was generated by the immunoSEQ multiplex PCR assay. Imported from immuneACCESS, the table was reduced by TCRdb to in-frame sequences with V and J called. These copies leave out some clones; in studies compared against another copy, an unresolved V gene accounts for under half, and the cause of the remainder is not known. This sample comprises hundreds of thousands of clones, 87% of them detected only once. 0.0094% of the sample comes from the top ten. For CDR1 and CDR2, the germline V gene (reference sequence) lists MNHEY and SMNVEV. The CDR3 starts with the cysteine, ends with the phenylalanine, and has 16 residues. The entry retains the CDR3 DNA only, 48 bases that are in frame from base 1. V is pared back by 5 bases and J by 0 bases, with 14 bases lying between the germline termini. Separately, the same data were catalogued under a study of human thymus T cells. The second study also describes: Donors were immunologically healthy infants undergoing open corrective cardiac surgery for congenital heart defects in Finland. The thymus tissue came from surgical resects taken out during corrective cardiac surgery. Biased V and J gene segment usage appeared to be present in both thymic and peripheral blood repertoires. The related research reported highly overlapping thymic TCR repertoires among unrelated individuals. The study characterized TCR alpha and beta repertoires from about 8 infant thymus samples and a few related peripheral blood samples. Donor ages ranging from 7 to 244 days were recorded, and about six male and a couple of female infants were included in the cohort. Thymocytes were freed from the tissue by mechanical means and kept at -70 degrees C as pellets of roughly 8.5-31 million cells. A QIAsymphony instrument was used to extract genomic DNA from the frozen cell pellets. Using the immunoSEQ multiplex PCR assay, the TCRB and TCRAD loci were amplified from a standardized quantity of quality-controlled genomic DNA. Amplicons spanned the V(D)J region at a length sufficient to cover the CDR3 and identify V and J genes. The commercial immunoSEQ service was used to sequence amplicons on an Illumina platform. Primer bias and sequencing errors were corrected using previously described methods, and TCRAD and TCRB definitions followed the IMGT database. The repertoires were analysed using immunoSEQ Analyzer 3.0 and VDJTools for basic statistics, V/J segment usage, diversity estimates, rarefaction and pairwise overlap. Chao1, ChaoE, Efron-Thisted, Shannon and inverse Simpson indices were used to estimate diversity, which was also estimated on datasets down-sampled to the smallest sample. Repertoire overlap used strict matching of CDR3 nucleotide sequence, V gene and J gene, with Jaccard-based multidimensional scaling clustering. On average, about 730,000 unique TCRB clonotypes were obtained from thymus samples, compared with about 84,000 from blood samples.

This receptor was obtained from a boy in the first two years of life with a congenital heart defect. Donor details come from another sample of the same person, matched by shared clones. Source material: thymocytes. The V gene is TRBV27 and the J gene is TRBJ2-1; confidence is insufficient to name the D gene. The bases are TGTGCCAGCAGTAAGTTTGAGGATAGCTCCTACAATGAGCAGTTCTTC. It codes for CASSKFEDSSYNEQFF.